This section outlines one TCR beta chain sequence together with its context. Its antigen is not known. This entry comes from a study of graft-versus-host responses after intestinal transplantation. The wider study: Recipients obtained multivisceral, liver-intestinal, or isolated intestinal transplants. Anti-thymocyte globulin induction was given to all recipients, followed by tacrolimus and steroids for around three years.

This CDR3 is built from 15 residues. The ends were cut back, 3 bases at V and 7 bases at J, with 17 bases in the middle. Looked up from germline, CDR1 is SGDLS and CDR2 is YYNGEE. Overall study findings and caveats: Recipient marrow held GvH clones, some first seen in ileum or blood.

Here immunoSEQ multiplex PCR was the method, and the copy in TCRdb shows in-frame clones only, minus some. Of 55,000 to 80,000 clones in the sample, roughly 90% are singletons; the top ten hold about 1.7%. This TCR was sampled from a human donor who was the organ donor for an intestinal transplant. Sequencing was performed on unstimulated CD8+ T cells sorted from spleen or lymph node cells, taken before transplant. The chain recombines TRBV9 with TRBJ2-1; maybe TRBD1 (8 bases). The CDR3 bases are TGTGCCAGCAGCGACCGCACAGGGGGGGGGAATGAGCAGTTCTTC. Protein product: CASSDRTGGGNEQFF.